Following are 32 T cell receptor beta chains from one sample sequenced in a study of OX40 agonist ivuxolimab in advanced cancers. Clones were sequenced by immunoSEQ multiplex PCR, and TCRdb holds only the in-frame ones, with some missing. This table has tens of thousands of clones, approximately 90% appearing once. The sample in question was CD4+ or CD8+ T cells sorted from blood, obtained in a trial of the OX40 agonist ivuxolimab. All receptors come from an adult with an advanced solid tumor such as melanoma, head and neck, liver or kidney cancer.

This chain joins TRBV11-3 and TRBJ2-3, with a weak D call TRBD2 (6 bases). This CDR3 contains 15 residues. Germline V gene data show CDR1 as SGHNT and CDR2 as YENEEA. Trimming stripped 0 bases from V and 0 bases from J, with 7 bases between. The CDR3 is CASSLDGTSTDTQYF. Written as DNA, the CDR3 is TGTGCCAGCAGCTTAGATGGGACTAGCACAGATACGCAGTATTTT.

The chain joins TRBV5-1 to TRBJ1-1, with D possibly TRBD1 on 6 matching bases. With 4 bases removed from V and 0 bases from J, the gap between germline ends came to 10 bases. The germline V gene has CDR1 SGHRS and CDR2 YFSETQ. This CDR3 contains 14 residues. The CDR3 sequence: CASSGDNLNTEAFF. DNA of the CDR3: TGCGCCAGCAGCGGGGACAACTTGAACACTGAAGCTTTCTTT. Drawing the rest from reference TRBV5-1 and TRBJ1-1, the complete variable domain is KAGVTQTPRYLIKTRGQQVTLSCSPISGHRSVSWYQQTPGQGLQFLFEYFSETQRNKGNFPGRFSGRQFSNSRSEMNVSTLELGDSALYLCASSGDNLNTEAFFGQGTRLTVV.

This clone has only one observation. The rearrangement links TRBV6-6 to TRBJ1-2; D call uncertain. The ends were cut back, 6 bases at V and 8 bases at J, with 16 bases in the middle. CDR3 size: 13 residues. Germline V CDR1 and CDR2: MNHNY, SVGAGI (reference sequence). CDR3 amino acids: CASSLAETGGYTF. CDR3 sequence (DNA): TGTGCCAGCAGCCTGGCCGAGACTGGGGGCTACACCTTC.

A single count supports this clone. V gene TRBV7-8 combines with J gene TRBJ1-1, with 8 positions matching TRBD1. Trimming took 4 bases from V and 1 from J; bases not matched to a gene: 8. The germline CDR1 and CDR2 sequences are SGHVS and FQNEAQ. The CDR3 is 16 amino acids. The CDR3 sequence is CASSSGQGGGNTEAFF. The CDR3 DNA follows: TGTGCCAGCAGCTCCGGACAGGGTGGCGGGAACACTGAAGCTTTCTTT. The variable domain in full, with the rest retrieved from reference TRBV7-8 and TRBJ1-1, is GAGVSQSPRYKVAKRGQDVALRCDPISGHVSLFWYQQALGQGPEFLTYFQNEAQLDKSGLPSDRFFAERPEGSVSTLKIQRTQQEDSAVYLCASSSGQGGGNTEAFFGQGTRLTVV.

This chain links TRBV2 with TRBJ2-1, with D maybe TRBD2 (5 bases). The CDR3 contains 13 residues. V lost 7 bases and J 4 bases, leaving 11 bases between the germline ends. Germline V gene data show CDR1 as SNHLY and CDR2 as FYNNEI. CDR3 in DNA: TGTGCCAGCAATGAGAGGGAATACAATGAGCAGTTCTTC. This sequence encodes CASNEREYNEQFF.

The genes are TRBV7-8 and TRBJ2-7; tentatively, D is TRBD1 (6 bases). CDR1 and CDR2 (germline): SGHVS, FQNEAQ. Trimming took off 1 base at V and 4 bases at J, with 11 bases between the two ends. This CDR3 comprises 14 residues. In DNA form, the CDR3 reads TGTGCCAGCAGCTTAGAAGGACAGCGATACGAGCAGTACTTC. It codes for CASSLEGQRYEQYF.

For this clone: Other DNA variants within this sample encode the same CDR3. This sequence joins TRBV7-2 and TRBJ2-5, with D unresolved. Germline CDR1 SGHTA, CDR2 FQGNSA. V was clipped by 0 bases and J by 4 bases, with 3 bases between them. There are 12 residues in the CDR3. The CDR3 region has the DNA TGTGCCAGCAGCTTAGCCAGAGAGACCCAGTACTTC. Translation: CASSLARETQYF.

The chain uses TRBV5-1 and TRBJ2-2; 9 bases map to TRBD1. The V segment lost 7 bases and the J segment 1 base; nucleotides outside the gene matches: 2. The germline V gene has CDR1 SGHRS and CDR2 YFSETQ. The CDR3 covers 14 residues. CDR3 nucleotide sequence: TGCGCCAGCCGACAGGGGGAGAACACCGGGGAGCTGTTTTTT. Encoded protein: CASRQGENTGELFF.

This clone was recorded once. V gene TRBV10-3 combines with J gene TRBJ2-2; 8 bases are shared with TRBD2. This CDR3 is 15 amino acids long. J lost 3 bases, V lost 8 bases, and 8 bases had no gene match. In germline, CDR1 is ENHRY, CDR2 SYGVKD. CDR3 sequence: CAISGTRVDTGELFF. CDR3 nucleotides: TGTGCCATCTCGGGGACTAGGGTGGACACCGGGGAGCTGTTTTTT.

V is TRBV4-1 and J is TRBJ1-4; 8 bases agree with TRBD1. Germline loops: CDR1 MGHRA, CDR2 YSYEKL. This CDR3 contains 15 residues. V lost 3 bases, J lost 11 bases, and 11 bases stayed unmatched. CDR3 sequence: CASSQDGQGFWKLFF. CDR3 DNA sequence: TGCGCCAGCAGCCAGGATGGACAGGGCTTTTGGAAACTGTTTTTT.

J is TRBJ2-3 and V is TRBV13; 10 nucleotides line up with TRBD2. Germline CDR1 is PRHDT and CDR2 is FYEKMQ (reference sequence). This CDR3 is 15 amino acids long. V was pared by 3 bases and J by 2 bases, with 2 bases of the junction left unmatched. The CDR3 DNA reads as TGTGCCAGCAGCTTTAGCGGGGGGACCACAGATACGCAGTATTTT. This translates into CASSFSGGTTDTQYF.

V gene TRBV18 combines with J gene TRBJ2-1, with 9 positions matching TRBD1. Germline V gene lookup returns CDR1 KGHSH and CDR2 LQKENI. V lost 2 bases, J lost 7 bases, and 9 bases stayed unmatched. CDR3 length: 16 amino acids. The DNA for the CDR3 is TGTGCCAGCTCACCAGCCGGGACAGGGAAATCGAATGAGCAGTTCTTC. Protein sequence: CASSPAGTGKSNEQFF.

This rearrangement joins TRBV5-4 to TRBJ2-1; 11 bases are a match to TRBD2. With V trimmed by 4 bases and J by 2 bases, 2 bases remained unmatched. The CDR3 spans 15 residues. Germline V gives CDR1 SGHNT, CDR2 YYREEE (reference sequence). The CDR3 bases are TGTGCCAGCAGCCCTAGCGGGGGGACCTACAATGAGCAGTTCTTC. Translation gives CASSPSGGTYNEQFF.

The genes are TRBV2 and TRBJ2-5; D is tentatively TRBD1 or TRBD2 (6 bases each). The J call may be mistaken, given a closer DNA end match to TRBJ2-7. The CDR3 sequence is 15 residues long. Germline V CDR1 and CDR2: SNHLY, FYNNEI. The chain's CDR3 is CASSEWGAPSYEQYF. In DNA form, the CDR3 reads TGTGCCAGCAGTGAATGGGGGGCCCCCTCCTACGAGCAGTACTTC.

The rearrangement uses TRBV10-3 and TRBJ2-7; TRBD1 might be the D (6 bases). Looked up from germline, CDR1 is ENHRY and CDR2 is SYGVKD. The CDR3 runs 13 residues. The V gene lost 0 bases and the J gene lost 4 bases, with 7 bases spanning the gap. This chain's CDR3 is CAISESDRYEQYF. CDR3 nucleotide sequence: TGTGCCATCAGTGAGTCGGACAGATACGAGCAGTACTTC.

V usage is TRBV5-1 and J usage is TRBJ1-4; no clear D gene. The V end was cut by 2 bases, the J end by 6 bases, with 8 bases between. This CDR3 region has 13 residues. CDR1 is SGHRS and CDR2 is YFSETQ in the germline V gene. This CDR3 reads CASSFAADEKLFF. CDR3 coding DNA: TGCGCCAGCAGCTTCGCGGCGGATGAAAAACTGTTTTTT. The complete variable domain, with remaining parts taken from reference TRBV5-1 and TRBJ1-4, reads KAGVTQTPRYLIKTRGQQVTLSCSPISGHRSVSWYQQTPGQGLQFLFEYFSETQRNKGNFPGRFSGRQFSNSRSEMNVSTLELGDSALYLCASSFAADEKLFFGSGTQLSVL.

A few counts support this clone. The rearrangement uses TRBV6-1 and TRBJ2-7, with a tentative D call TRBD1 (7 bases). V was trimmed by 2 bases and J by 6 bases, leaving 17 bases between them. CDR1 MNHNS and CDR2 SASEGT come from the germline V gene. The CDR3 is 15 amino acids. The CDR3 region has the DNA TGTGCCAGCAGTGAACAGGGGGGATCCATACGCGAGCAGTACTTC. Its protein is CASSEQGGSIREQYF.

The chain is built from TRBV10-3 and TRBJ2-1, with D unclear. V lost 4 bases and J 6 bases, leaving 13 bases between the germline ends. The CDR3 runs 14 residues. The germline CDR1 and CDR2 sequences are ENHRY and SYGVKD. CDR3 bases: TGTGCCATCAGTGGGGGTATTAATGGCAATGAGCAGTTCTTC. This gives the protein CAISGGINGNEQFF.

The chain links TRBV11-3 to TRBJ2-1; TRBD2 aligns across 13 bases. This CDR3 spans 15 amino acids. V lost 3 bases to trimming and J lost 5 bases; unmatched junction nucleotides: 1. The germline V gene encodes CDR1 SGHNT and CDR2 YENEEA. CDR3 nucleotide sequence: TGTGCCAGCAGCTTGGGACTAGCGGGGAACAATGAGCAGTTCTTC. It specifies CASSLGLAGNNEQFF. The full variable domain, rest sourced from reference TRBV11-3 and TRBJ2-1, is EAGVVQSPRYKIIEKKQPVAFWCNPISGHNTLYWYLQNLGQGPELLIRYENEEAVDDSQLPKDRFSAERLKGVDSTLKIQPAELGDSAVYLCASSLGLAGNNEQFFGPGTRLTVL.

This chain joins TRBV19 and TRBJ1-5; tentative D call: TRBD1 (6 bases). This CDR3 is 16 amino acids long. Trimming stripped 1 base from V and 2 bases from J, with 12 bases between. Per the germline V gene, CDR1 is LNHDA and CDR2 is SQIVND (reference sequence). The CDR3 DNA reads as TGTGCCAGTAGTATAGCGGGGGCACGAGGCAATCAGCCCCAGCATTTT. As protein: CASSIAGARGNQPQHF.

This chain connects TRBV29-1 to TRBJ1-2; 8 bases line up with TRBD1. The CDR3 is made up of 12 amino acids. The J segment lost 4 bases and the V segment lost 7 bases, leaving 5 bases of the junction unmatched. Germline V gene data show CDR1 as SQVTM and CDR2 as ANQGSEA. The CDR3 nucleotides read TGCAGCGCGACAGGGGACCTCTATGGCTACACCTTC. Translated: CSATGDLYGYTF.

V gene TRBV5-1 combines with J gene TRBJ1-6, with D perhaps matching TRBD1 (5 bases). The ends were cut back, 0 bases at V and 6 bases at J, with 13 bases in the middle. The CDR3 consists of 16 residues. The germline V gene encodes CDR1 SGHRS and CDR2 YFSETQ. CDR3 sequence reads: CASSLEGGAGNSPLHF. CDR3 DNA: TGCGCCAGCAGCTTGGAGGGTGGGGCGGGTAATTCACCCCTCCACTTT.

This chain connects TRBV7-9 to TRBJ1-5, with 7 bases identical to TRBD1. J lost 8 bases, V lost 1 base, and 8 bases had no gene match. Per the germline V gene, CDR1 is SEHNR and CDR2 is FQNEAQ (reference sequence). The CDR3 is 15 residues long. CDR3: CASSLDRGLGEPQHF. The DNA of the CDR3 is TGTGCCAGCAGCTTAGACAGGGGATTGGGTGAGCCCCAGCATTTT.

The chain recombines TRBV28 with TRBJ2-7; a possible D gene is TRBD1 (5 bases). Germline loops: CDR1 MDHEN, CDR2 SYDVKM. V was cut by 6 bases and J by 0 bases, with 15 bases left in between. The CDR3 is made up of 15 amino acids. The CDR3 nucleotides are TGTGCCAGCAGCTTTGGACATCCCAGCTCCTACGAGCAGTACTTC. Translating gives CASSFGHPSSYEQYF.

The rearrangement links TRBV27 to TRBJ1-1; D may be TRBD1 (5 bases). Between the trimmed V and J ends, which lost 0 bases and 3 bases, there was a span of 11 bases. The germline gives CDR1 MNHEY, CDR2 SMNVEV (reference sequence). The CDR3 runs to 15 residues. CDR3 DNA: TGTGCCAGCAGTTTATCGGGGCGCACAGACACTGAAGCTTTCTTT. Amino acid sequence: CASSLSGRTDTEAFF.

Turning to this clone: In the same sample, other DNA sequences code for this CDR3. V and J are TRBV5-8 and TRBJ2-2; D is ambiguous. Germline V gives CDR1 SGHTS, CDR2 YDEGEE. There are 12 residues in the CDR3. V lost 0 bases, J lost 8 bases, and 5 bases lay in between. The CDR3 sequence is CASSLDGGELFF. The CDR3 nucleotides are TGTGCCAGCAGCTTGGACGGAGGGGAGCTGTTTTTT.

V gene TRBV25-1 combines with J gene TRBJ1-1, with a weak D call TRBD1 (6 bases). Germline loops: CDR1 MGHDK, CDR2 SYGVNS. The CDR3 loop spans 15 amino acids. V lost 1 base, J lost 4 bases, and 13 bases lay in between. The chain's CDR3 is CASSESRGASTEAFF. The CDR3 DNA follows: TGTGCCAGCAGTGAATCGCGGGGGGCGAGCACTGAAGCTTTCTTT. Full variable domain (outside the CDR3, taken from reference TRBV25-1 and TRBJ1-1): EADIYQTPRYLVIGTGKKITLECSQTMGHDKMYWYQQDPGMELHLIHYSYGVNSTEKGDLSSESTVSRIRTEHFPLTLESARPSHTSQYLCASSESRGASTEAFFGQGTRLTVV.

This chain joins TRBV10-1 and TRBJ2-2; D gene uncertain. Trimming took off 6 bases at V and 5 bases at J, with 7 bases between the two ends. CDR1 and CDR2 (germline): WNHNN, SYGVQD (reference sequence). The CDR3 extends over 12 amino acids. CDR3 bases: TGCGCCAGCAGCAAGAGAACCGGGGAGCTGTTTTTT. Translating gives CASSKRTGELFF.

CDR3 DNA sequence: TGTGCCACCAGCAGACCCCGACAGGGAAGCCCTGAAGCTTTCTTT. Translating gives CATSRPRQGSPEAFF. V and J are TRBV15 and TRBJ1-1; 7 bases align to TRBD1. Per the germline V gene, CDR1 is LNHNV and CDR2 is YYDKDF (reference sequence). The CDR3 consists of 15 residues. The V and J ends lost 2 bases and 6 bases, in that order; junction bases with no gene match: 9.

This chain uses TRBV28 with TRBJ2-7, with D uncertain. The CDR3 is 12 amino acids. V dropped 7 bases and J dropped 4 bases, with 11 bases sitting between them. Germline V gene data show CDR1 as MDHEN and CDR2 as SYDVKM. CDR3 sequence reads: CASIGRMYEQYF. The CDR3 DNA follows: TGTGCCAGCATAGGACGGATGTACGAGCAGTACTTC.

The CDR3 DNA follows: TGTGCCAGCAGTGTCATCCATCAAGAGACCCAGTACTTC. This translates into CASSVIHQETQYF. The V and J genes are TRBV2 and TRBJ2-5; unclear D gene. Germline CDR1 SNHLY, CDR2 FYNNEI. This CDR3 region has 13 residues. Trimming cost V 4 bases and J 2 bases, with 8 bases left between them.

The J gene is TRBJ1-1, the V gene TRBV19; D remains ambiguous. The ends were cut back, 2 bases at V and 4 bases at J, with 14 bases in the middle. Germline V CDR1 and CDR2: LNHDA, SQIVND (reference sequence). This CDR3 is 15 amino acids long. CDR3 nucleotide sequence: TGTGCCAGTAGTATATCGGACTCCCCAATCACTGAAGCTTTCTTT. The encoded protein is CASSISDSPITEAFF.